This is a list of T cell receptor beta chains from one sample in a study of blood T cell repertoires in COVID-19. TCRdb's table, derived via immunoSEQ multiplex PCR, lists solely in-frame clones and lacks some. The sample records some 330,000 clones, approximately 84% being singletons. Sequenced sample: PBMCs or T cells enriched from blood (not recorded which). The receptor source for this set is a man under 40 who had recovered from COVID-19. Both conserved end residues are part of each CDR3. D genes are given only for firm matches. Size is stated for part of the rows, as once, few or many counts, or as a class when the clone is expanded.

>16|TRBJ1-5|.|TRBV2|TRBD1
TGTGCCAGCAGTGGAACGGGACAGGGAATTGGGCAGCCCCAGCATTTT
CASSGTGQGIGQPQHF
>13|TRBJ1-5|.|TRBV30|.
TGTGCCTGGAGACAGGGAGTAGAACAGCCCCAGCATTTT
CAWRQGVEQPQHF
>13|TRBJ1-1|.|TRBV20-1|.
TGCAGTGCTAGTGCCGGGGGGAACACTGAAGCTTTCTTT
CSASAGGNTEAFF
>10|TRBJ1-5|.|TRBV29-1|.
TGCAGCGTTGGAGTGAAGCCCCAGCATTTT
CSVGVKPQHF
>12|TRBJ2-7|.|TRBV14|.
TGTGCCAGCAGCCCTGACAAGTACGAGCAGTACTTC
CASSPDKYEQYF
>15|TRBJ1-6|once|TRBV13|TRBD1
TGTGCCAGCAGCTTACTGGGACAGAATAATTCACCCCTCCACTTT
CASSLLGQNNSPLHF
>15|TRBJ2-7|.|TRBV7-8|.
TGTGCCAGCAGCTTAGCTGTCAGAACCTTCTACGAGCAGTACTTC
CASSLAVRTFYEQYF
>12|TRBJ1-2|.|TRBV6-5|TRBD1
TGTGCCATTCTACAGGGGGGAAGGGGCTACACCTTC
CAILQGGRGYTF
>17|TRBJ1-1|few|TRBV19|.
TGTGCCAGTACCCAAGGAGTGCAGAGTTACGGTAACACTGAAGCTTTCTTT
CASTQGVQSYGNTEAFF
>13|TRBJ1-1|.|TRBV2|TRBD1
TGTGCCAGCAGTGACAGGGGGTACACTGAAGCTTTCTTT
CASSDRGYTEAFF
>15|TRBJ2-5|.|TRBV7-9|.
TGTGCCAGCAGCCCTCCGCGCGGCCCTCAAGATACCCAGTACTTC
CASSPPRGPQDTQYF
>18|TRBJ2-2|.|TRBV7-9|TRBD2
TGTGCCAGCAGCCCGGGACTAGCGGTCCGACTGAACACCGGGGAGCTGTTTTTT
CASSPGLAVRLNTGELFF
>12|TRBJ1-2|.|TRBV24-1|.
TGTGCCACCAGTGACGAGAACTATGGCTACACCTTC
CATSDENYGYTF
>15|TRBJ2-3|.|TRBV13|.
TGTGCCAGCAGCTTACTAGCCGTGGGCACAGATACGCAGTATTTT
CASSLLAVGTDTQYF
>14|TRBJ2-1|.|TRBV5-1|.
TGCGCCAGCAGCTTGGGGCTAGTAAACAATGAGCAGTTCTTC
CASSLGLVNNEQFF
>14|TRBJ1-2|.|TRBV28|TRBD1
TGTGCCAGCAGGCCGGGACAGGGGGCGCGGGGCTACACCTTC
CASRPGQGARGYTF
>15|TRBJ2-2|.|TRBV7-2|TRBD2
TGTGCCAGCAGCTTTAGCGGGACGAACACCGGGGAGCTGTTTTTT
CASSFSGTNTGELFF
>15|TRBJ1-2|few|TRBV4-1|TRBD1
TGCGCCAGCAGCACCCGGACAGGGGCGTACAATGGCTACACCTTC
CASSTRTGAYNGYTF
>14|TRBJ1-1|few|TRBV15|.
TGTGCCACCAGCAGGGCCCGGGGGGACACTGAAGCTTTCTTT
CATSRARGDTEAFF
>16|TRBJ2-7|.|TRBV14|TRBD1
TGTGCCAGCAGCCAAGATTACGGACAGGGGGCTTCCGAGCAGTACTTC
CASSQDYGQGASEQYF
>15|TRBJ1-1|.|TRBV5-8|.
TGTGCCAGCAGCTTCCAGGTGCACCAGAACACTGAAGCTTTCTTT
CASSFQVHQNTEAFF
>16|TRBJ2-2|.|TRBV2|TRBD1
TGTGCCAGCAGATTTACCGGGACAGGATACACCGGGGAGCTGTTTTTT
CASRFTGTGYTGELFF
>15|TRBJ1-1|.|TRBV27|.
TGTGCCAGCAGTAATCAGGGCCCTATTAACGCTGAAGCTTTCTTT
CASSNQGPINAEAFF
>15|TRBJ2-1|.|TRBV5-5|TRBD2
TGTGCCAGCAGCCTACGGACTAGCGGACACTGGGAGCAGTTCTTC
CASSLRTSGHWEQFF
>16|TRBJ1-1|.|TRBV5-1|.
TGCGCCAGCAGGGTGGGTCGCCGGGACACCGACACTGAAGCTTTCTTT
CASRVGRRDTDTEAFF
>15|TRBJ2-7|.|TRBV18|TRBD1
TGTGCCAGCTCATCTCGACAGGGTGATTCGTACGAGCAGTACTTC
CASSSRQGDSYEQYF
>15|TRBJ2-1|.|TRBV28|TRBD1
TGTGCCAGCAGTTTTAGGGGACAGGGCTACAATGAGCAGTTCTTC
CASSFRGQGYNEQFF
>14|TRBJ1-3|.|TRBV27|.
TGTGCCAGCAGCCCTCGGGGGAGGGGAAACACCATATATTTT
CASSPRGRGNTIYF
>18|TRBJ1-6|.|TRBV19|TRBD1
TGTGCCAGTAGTCTACAGGGACAGGGGGCCTTTTCTAATTCACCCCTCCACTTT
CASSLQGQGAFSNSPLHF
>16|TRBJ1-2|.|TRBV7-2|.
TGTGCCAGCACTACCTGGGGGCAGCCGAAGGAGGTTGGCTACACCTTC
CASTTWGQPKEVGYTF
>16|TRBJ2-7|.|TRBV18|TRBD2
TGTGCCAGCTCATTTACCGGGACTAGCGAGCCCTACGAGCAGTACTTC
CASSFTGTSEPYEQYF
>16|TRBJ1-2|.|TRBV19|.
TGTGCCAGTAGTACCACCGGGACAATATCCGACTATGGCTACACCTTC
CASSTTGTISDYGYTF
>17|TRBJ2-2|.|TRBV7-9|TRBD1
TGTGCCAGCAGTCCCTCTAGGAGTCAGGGGGACACCGGGGAGCTGTTTTTT
CASSPSRSQGDTGELFF
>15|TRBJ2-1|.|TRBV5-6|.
TGTGCCAGCAGCTTGGTCAGGGCGCCCTACAATGAGCAGTTCTTC
CASSLVRAPYNEQFF
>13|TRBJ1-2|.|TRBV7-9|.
TGTGCCAGCAGCTTAGGAGGAGGGGATGGCTACACCTTC
CASSLGGGDGYTF
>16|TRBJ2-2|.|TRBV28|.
TGTGCCAGCAGTTCCCCCGCGGCCGGGAACACCGGGGAGCTGTTTTTT
CASSSPAAGNTGELFF
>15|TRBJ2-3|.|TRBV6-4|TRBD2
TGTGCCAGCAAAACCGTAGCGGGGAACACAGATACGCAGTATTTT
CASKTVAGNTDTQYF
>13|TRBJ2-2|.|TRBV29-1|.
TGCAGCGTTGGTCGACAGGCCACCGGGGAGCTGTTTTTT
CSVGRQATGELFF
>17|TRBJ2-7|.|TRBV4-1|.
TGCGCCAGCAGCCAAGATCGGTATGGGAGCTCGGACTACGAGCAGTACTTC
CASSQDRYGSSDYEQYF
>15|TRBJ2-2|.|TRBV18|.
TGTGCCAGCTCACCTGTCCCCCCGGGCACCGGGGAGCTGTTTTTT
CASSPVPPGTGELFF
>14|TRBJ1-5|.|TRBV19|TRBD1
TGTGCCAGTAGCGGGGACAGGGTAGTCCAGCCCCAGCATTTT
CASSGDRVVQPQHF
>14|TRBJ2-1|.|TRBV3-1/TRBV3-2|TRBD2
TGTGCCAGCAGCCAGCTAGCGGGGGGGTATGAGCAGTTCTTC
CASSQLAGGYEQFF
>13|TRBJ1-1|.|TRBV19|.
TGTGCCAGTAAATTAAGGGGTGTCACTGAAGCTTTCTTT
CASKLRGVTEAFF
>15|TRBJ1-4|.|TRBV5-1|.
TGCGCCAGCAGCTTGGCATGGGGCGCGAGTGAAAAACTGTTTTTT
CASSLAWGASEKLFF
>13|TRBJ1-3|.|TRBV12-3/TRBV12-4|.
TGTGCCAGCAGGGGGAGCTCTGGAAACACCATATATTTT
CASRGSSGNTIYF
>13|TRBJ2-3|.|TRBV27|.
TGTGCCAGCGGAACAGGTAGCACAGATACGCAGTATTTT
CASGTGSTDTQYF
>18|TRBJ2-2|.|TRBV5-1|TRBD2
TGCGCCAGCAGCTGGGGACTAGCGGGAGGAGAGAACACCGGGGAGCTGTTTTTT
CASSWGLAGGENTGELFF
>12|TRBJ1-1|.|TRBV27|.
TGTGCCAGCAAGACAGGCGGAACTGAAGCTTTCTTT
CASKTGGTEAFF